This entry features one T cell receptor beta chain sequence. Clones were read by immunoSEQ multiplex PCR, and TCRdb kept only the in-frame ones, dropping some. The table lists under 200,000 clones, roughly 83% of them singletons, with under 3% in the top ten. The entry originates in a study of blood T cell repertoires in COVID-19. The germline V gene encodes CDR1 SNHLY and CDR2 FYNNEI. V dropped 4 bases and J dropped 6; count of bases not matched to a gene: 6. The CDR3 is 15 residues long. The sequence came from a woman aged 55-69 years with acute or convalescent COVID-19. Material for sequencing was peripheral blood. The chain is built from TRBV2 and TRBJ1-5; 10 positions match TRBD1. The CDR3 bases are TGTGCCAGCAGTGGGGGACAGGGGTGGCCTCAGCCCCAGCATTTT. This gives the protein CASSGGQGWPQPQHF.